The 31 T cell receptor beta chains below were found in one sample sequenced in a study of CD8+CD57+ T cells in acquired aplastic anemia. CDR3 and TCR beta VDJ profiling relied on a genomic DNA template. TCRdb re-derived calls from the reads in MiXCR, one entry per CDR3 protein. Of about 290,000 distinct CDR3 sequences listed, 56% are singletons. Patients picked for sequencing had shown CD8+CD57+ cell expansion detected by flow cytometry. Material: sorted CD4+, CD8+, or CD8+CD57+ T cells (not recorded which) from PBMCs. The receptors shown here come from a human donor with aplastic anemia.

V gene TRBV11-2 combines with J gene TRBJ2-7; D is uncertain. Looked up from germline, CDR1 is SGHAT and CDR2 is FQNNGV. The CDR3 runs to 13 residues. V was pared by 2 bases and J by 6 bases, with 11 bases between. CDR3 sequence (DNA): TGTGCCAGCAGCTTACTGGCTCCTCGCGAGCAGTACTTC. It is translated as CASSLLAPREQYF.

This chain links TRBV7-8 with TRBJ2-7; either TRBD1 or TRBD2 may fit D (5 bases each). This CDR3 has 17 residues. The V end lost 0 bases, the J end lost 2 bases, and 17 bases lay between the germline ends. Germline CDR1 is SGHVS and CDR2 is FQNEAQ. CDR3 in amino acids: CASSLARVGDVPYEQYF. The CDR3 DNA follows: TGTGCCAGCAGCTTAGCTAGGGTCGGGGACGTCCCCTACGAGCAGTACTTC.

This clonotype appeared a single time. This chain links TRBV12-3 or TRBV12-4 with TRBJ2-1; perhaps TRBD2 as D (6 bases). Trimming pared 6 bases from V and 1 base from J, leaving 25 bases between. The CDR3 runs to 19 residues. The CDR3 DNA follows: TGTGCCAGCAGCAACCCGGGAGCGGCAGCCTACAGGTCCTACAATGAGCAGTTCTTC. Translation gives CASSNPGAAAYRSYNEQFF.

In its sample, this clonotype was seen many times. The V and J genes are TRBV5-1 and TRBJ2-1; D is perhaps TRBD2 (6 bases). The CDR3 spans 16 residues. Germline V gives CDR1 SGHRS, CDR2 YFSETQ. Trimming pared 2 bases from V and 5 bases from J, leaving 17 bases between. CDR3 protein: CASSLGAGALNNEQFF. The CDR3 DNA follows: TGCGCCAGCAGCTTAGGAGCGGGTGCACTTAACAATGAGCAGTTCTTC. Full variable domain (missing parts from reference TRBV5-1 and TRBJ2-1): KAGVTQTPRYLIKTRGQQVTLSCSPISGHRSVSWYQQTPGQGLQFLFEYFSETQRNKGNFPGRFSGRQFSNSRSEMNVSTLELGDSALYLCASSLGAGALNNEQFFGPGTRLTVL.

The V call is TRBV19, the J call TRBJ2-6, with D hard to call. The ends were cut back, 7 bases at V and 4 bases at J, with 17 bases in the middle. In germline, CDR1 is LNHDA, CDR2 SQIVND (reference sequence). This CDR3 has 16 amino acids. Written as DNA, the CDR3 is TGTGCCAGTACCTTCCAGGCCGGTCTGGGGGCCAACGTCCTGACTTTC. Encoded protein: CASTFQAGLGANVLTF.

The V and J genes are TRBV20-1 and TRBJ2-3, with 13 bases lining up with TRBD2. Germline trimming cut 3 bases from V and 3 bases from J; bases unmatched to any gene: 6. This CDR3 contains 16 residues. Germline CDR1 and CDR2: DFQATT and SNEGSKA (reference sequence). CDR3 nucleotides: TGCAGTGCTAGGGACGGGACTAGCGGGATAACAGATACGCAGTATTTT. Protein: CSARDGTSGITDTQYF.

This clonotype occurred many times. The CDR3 sequence is CASSQSDGTGGRNEQFF. CDR3 in DNA: TGTGCCAGCAGCCAATCAGATGGGACAGGGGGCCGGAATGAGCAGTTCTTC. The chain uses TRBV3-1 and TRBJ2-1, with 12 bases matching TRBD1. Trimming removed 2 bases from V and 7 bases from J; junction bases left unmatched: 9. CDR3 length equals 17 residues. Germline CDR1 and CDR2: LGHDT and YNNKEL (reference sequence).

As for this clonotype: A much larger clonotype is one base distant, so this may be a read error. This rearrangement joins TRBV5-1 to TRBJ1-5; 10 positions match TRBD1. The CDR3 is 19 residues long. The V and J ends lost 4 bases and 5 bases, in that order; junction bases with no gene match: 18. CDR1 SGHRS and CDR2 YFSETQ come from the germline V gene. The CDR3: CASSRQSRDRGVKDQPQHF. CDR3 sequence (DNA): TGCGCCAGCAGCCGCCAATCCCGGGACAGGGGAGTGAAGGATCAGCCCCAGCATTTT.

This clonotype was picked up many times. The gene calls are TRBV25-1 and TRBJ2-2; 8 bases are a match to TRBD1. The CDR3 contains 16 residues. The ends lost 3 bases at V and 7 bases at J; junction bases unmatched: 10. Germline assignment: CDR1 MGHDK and CDR2 SYGVNS. In DNA, the CDR3 is TGTGCCAGCAGTGATTTCCGACAGGGGTACGACGGGGAGCTGTTTTTT. The encoded protein is CASSDFRQGYDGELFF. The full variable domain, with the rest looked up from reference TRBV25-1 and TRBJ2-2, is EADIYQTPRYLVIGTGKKITLECSQTMGHDKMYWYQQDPGMELHLIHYSYGVNSTEKGDLSSESTVSRIRTEHFPLTLESARPSHTSQYLCASSDFRQGYDGELFFGEGSRLTVL.

On this clonotype: The conserved closing phenylalanine or tryptophan is absent in this CDR3, likely reflecting a read error. This rearrangement joins TRBV5-8 to TRBJ2-7, with a possible D match to TRBD2 (5 bases). This CDR3 contains 15 residues. From germline, CDR1 is SGHTS and CDR2 YDEGEE. V was trimmed by 0 bases and J by 3 bases, leaving 13 bases between them. CDR3 amino acids: CASSLDGREFYEQYL. The DNA of the CDR3 is TGTGCCAGCAGCTTGGACGGACGGGAATTCTACGAGCAGTACCTC.

In its sample, this clonotype was seen a few times. A read error may produce the germline difference seen at one junction end. The chain carries TRBV7-9 and TRBJ1-6, with 7 positions matching TRBD1. This CDR3 is 17 amino acids long. The germline V gene encodes CDR1 SEHNR and CDR2 FQNEAQ (reference sequence). The DNA for the CDR3 is TGTGCCAGCAGCTTAGACCCCGGGACAGCCTATAATTCACCCCTCCATTTT. Translating gives CASSLDPGTAYNSPLHF.

A single count supports this clonotype. V and J are TRBV9 and TRBJ1-1; D unclear. Trimming removed 0 bases at V and 1 base at J, with 7 bases between. The CDR3 is 14 residues long. Germline CDR1 reads SGDLS; CDR2 reads YYNGEE. CDR3 nucleotides: TGTGCCAGCAGCGTAGAGGAGAAGAACACTGAAGCTTTCTTT. This sequence encodes CASSVEEKNTEAFF.

In the case of this clonotype: One end of the junction varies from germline; a read error may be responsible. The genes are TRBV7-8 and TRBJ2-5; the D is unclear. Per germline, CDR1 SGHVS and CDR2 FQNEAQ. The CDR3 has 13 amino acids. In DNA, the CDR3 is TGTGCTAGCAGCGTCCGACATACTGAGCCCCAGTACTTC. It specifies CASSVRHTEPQYF.

The chain recombines TRBV5-1 with TRBJ2-7, with 9 bases that match TRBD1. Trimming at V came to 4 bases and at J to 5 bases, leaving 7 bases not matched to a gene. The CDR3 is 14 amino acids. Germline-derived CDR1 and CDR2 are SGHRS and YFSETQ. Here the CDR3 DNA reads TGCGCCAGCAGCGGAGCGGGACAGGGTCACGAGCAGTACTTC. As protein: CASSGAGQGHEQYF.

Note on this clonotype: One end of the junction fails to match germline, which may point to a read error. The chain has TRBV7-2 and TRBJ2-3; TRBD2 might be the D (6 bases). This CDR3 contains 14 residues. Germline CDR1 is SGHTA and CDR2 is FQGNSA. Here the CDR3 DNA reads TGTGCCAGCAGCCAGGACTACAATACAGATACGCAGTACTTT. Translated: CASSQDYNTDTQYF.

CDR3 sequence: CASSQDRGGGANVLTF. In DNA form, the CDR3 reads TGTGCCAGCAGCCAAGATCGGGGCGGGGGGGCCAACGTCCTGACTTTC. The chain has TRBV4-2 and TRBJ2-6; D is possibly TRBD1 or TRBD2 (5 bases each). V dropped 0 bases and J dropped 4 bases, with 10 bases sitting between them. The CDR3 sequence is 16 residues long. Per germline, CDR1 LGHNA and CDR2 YNFKEQ.

This chain joins TRBV7-3 and TRBJ2-5; D uncertain. This CDR3 has 14 residues. V was cut by 5 bases and J by 4 bases, with 14 bases left in between. Germline CDR1 is SGHTA and CDR2 is FQGTGA. CDR3 in DNA: TGTGCCAGCAGCCACCGTGAGCGCCTAGAGACCCAGTACTTC. Translated, it gives CASSHRERLETQYF.

This clonotype was seen ten or more times. The rearrangement joins TRBV11-2 to TRBJ1-1; no firm D call. CDR1 is SGHAT, CDR2 FQNNGV, per germline. The V gene lost 6 bases and the J gene lost 4 bases, with 6 bases spanning the gap. This CDR3 has 11 amino acids. For the CDR3, the DNA is TGTGCCAGCAGTCCGTTCACTGAAGCTTTCTTT. It is translated as CASSPFTEAFF.

The chain has TRBV7-9 and TRBJ2-3; 11 bases align to TRBD2. The ends lost 5 bases at V and 6 bases at J; junction bases unmatched: 7. Germline values: CDR1 SEHNR, CDR2 FQNEAQ (reference sequence). The CDR3 is 15 residues long. For the CDR3, the DNA is TGTGCCAGCAGCCTTAGCGGGGGGGCCCAGGATACGCAGTATTTT. Its translation: CASSLSGGAQDTQYF.

This CDR3 reads CASSPEGVRYGYTF. The CDR3 region has the DNA TGTGCCAGCAGCCCCGAGGGAGTGCGCTATGGCTACACCTTC. The chain combines TRBV6-4 with TRBJ1-2; D is uncertain. V was pared by 6 bases and J by 4 bases, with 15 bases between. Germline lookup yields CDR1 MRHNA and CDR2 SNTAGT. The CDR3 loop spans 14 amino acids.

This chain links TRBV9 with TRBJ2-1; the D gene is possibly TRBD1 (6 bases). Trimming removed 3 bases from V and 5 bases from J, with 15 bases in between. Looked up from germline, CDR1 is SGDLS and CDR2 is YYNGEE. This CDR3 region has 15 residues. Written as DNA, the CDR3 is TGTGCCAGCAGCGCCACCGGGACACCGAACAATGAGCAGTTCTTC. Its translation is CASSATGTPNNEQFF.

The sample holds a few counts of this clonotype. V and J are TRBV20-1 and TRBJ2-1, with 7 bases lining up with TRBD2. This CDR3 contains 11 residues. The V and J ends lost 1 base and 9 bases, in that order; junction bases with no gene match: 0. CDR1 and CDR2 from the germline V gene are DFQATT and SNEGSKA (reference sequence). The DNA of the CDR3 is TGCAGTGCTAGAGGGGGGGGTGAGCAGTTCTTC. Translation gives CSARGGGEQFF.

This clonotype is a singleton in its sample. The chain joins TRBV12-3 or TRBV12-4 to TRBJ2-1, with 10 bases identical to TRBD2. Unmatched junction bases numbered 4, after V lost 6 bases and J lost 8 bases. CDR3 length equals 13 residues. CDR3 sequence reads: CASRTAGGDEQFF. CDR3 sequence (DNA): TGTGCCAGCAGGACAGCGGGGGGGGATGAGCAGTTCTTC.

The J gene is TRBJ1-1, the V gene TRBV7-2; no firm D call. The CDR3 has 13 residues. Trimming cost V 5 bases and J 6 bases, with 13 bases left between them. Germline V CDR1 and CDR2: SGHTA, FQGNSA. The CDR3 here is CASSTPLGAEAFF. DNA for the CDR3: TGTGCCAGCAGCACCCCCCTGGGCGCTGAAGCTTTCTTT.

The chain joins TRBV20-1 to TRBJ2-5; possible D gene TRBD1, 5 bases. The V end was cut by 1 base, the J end by 2 bases, with 14 bases between. Germline V gene data show CDR1 as DFQATT and CDR2 as SNEGSKA (reference sequence). The CDR3 consists of 15 residues. CDR3 sequence reads: CSARGGVAIQETQYF. The CDR3 DNA reads as TGCAGTGCTAGAGGGGGCGTTGCGATACAAGAGACCCAGTACTTC.

This clonotype was seen many times. The V call is TRBV7-9, the J call TRBJ1-2; TRBD1 might be the D (5 bases). The CDR3 covers 13 residues. V lost 0 bases and J 3 bases, leaving 5 bases between the germline ends. CDR1 and CDR2 (germline): SEHNR, FQNEAQ (reference sequence). The chain's CDR3 is CASSLAGDYGYTF. In DNA, the CDR3 is TGTGCCAGCAGCTTAGCGGGGGACTATGGCTACACCTTC.

In its sample, this clonotype was seen a few times. The chain recombines TRBV5-1 with TRBJ1-1; perhaps TRBD1 as D (5 bases). Germline lookup yields CDR1 SGHRS and CDR2 YFSETQ. Trimming cost V 0 bases and J 4 bases, with 19 bases left between them. There are 17 residues in the CDR3. CDR3 DNA: TGCGCCAGCAGCTTGGCCGAGGGGTACAGACGCCCCACTGAAGCTTTCTTT. Protein sequence: CASSLAEGYRRPTEAFF.

The V gene is TRBV24-1, the J gene TRBJ2-1; 7 positions match TRBD2. This CDR3 is 16 amino acids long. Germline loops: CDR1 KGHDR, CDR2 SFDVKD. Trimming removed 2 bases from V and 3 bases from J; junction bases left unmatched: 6. The CDR3 loop is CATSDSLAVLYNEQFF. Written as DNA, the CDR3 is TGTGCCACCAGTGATTCCCTAGCGGTACTCTACAATGAGCAGTTCTTC.

This clonotype occurred a few times. This CDR3 is CASSLWGQGGTEAFF. The DNA of the CDR3 is TGCGCCAGCAGCTTGTGGGGACAGGGGGGCACTGAAGCTTTCTTT. The J gene is TRBJ1-1, the V gene TRBV5-1, with 11 positions matching TRBD1. This CDR3 comprises 15 residues. Germline V CDR1 and CDR2: SGHRS, YFSETQ. The ends lost 1 base at V and 4 bases at J; junction bases unmatched: 3.

This clonotype appeared once. The chain carries TRBV20-1 and TRBJ2-1, with unresolved D. CDR1 and CDR2 (germline): DFQATT, SNEGSKA (reference sequence). V lost 6 bases and J lost 7, with 10 bases in between. This CDR3 has 11 amino acids. The CDR3 sequence is CSALEENEQFF. CDR3 in DNA: TGCAGTGCCCTAGAGGAAAATGAGCAGTTCTTC.

The chain carries TRBV2 and TRBJ2-7, with 7 bases fitting TRBD1. The CDR3 length is 14 residues. Germline lookup yields CDR1 SNHLY and CDR2 FYNNEI. V dropped 4 bases and J dropped 3; count of bases not matched to a gene: 6. CDR3 coding DNA: TGTGCCAGCAGTGCCCGGGACAGTATCTACGAGCAGTACTTC. Protein: CASSARDSIYEQYF.